This TCR beta chain is drawn from a study of Tregs in tolerant kidney transplant recipients. Study summary: CD4+CD25+CD127- cells came from roughly 3-day belatacept mixed lymphocyte reactions, some with roughly 5-day graft donor restimulation. Sorting used antibodies to exclude donor cells. Whole-study findings and limits: Biological reproducibility was not directly addressed, but technical replication error appeared minimal. Validation in larger populations is needed because few patients were studied.

Remarks on this clone: What it binds is unknown.

Clones were sequenced by immunoSEQ multiplex PCR, and TCRdb holds only the in-frame ones, with some missing. The table lists fewer than 45,000 clones, 95% to 96% of them singletons, with roughly 0.34% in the top ten. The sequence was collected from a human donor in good health. The specimen sequenced was Tregs from blood cultured with allogeneic cells.

The CDR3 DNA reads as TGTGCCATCAGTGATGGGCATGCTGAAGCTTTCTTT. This gives the protein CAISDGHAEAFF. The rearrangement joins TRBV10-3 to TRBJ1-1; the D is unclear. The V end lost 3 bases, the J end lost 6 bases, and 8 bases lay between the germline ends. The length of the CDR3 is 12 residues. Germline V gene sequence: CDR1 ENHRY, CDR2 SYGVKD.